This TCR beta chain was obtained from a study of beta chain features in type 1 diabetes. In this sample, this clone turned up a few times. The CDR3 is 14 residues long. V was pared by 5 bases and J by 3 bases, with 13 bases between. CDR1 SGHVS and CDR2 FQNEAQ come from the germline V gene. As every portion of the isolated RNA was reverse transcribed, the sequencing read expressed TCRB transcripts. The protocol was immunoSEQ multiplex PCR, while the TCRdb copy is restricted to in-frame clones and leaves out a portion. This repertoire shows hundreds of thousands of clones, more than 9.5% found once; its top ten account for about 0.045%. Sorted populations were all over 95% pure.

Input material: naive CD4+ T cells from blood. The receptor was isolated from a woman aged 18-29 years in good health. The V and J genes are TRBV7-8 and TRBJ2-5; D remains ambiguous. The CDR3 nucleotides read TGTGCCAGCAGCCCCCGGTGGGCGGAAGAGACCCAGTACTTC. Residues: CASSPRWAEETQYF.